This is a list of T cell receptor beta chains from one sample in a study of blood T cell repertoires in COVID-19. Sequencing was performed with immunoSEQ multiplex PCR; in TCRdb, only in-frame clones are kept and a portion is missing. The data contain around 300,000 clones, around four fifths of them singletons. Sequencing used peripheral blood. The receptors were gathered from a woman aged 45-60 years who had recovered from COVID-19. CDR3s include the opening cysteine and the closing phenylalanine or tryptophan. The order of the fields is D gene, V gene, J gene, clone size, CDR3 DNA, CDR3 protein. D genes are given only for firm matches. Where a row states a size, it is once, few, many or the class of an expanded clone; other rows omit it.

TRBD2	TRBV3-1/TRBV3-2	TRBJ2-7	-	TGTGCCAGCAGCCCTGTCTCGCAGGGCCGGGGGGGAGACGAGCAGTACTTC	CASSPVSQGRGGDEQYF
-	TRBV6-5	TRBJ1-3	-	TGTGCCAGCGGTTCGAGACAGACTGGAAACACCATATATTTT	CASGSRQTGNTIYF
-	TRBV6-2/TRBV6-3	TRBJ1-1	-	TGTGCCAGCAGTTTTTTTGCAGTTGAAGCTTTCTTT	CASSFFAVEAFF
TRBD2	TRBV27	TRBJ2-1	-	TGTGCCAGCAGACCCACTCGACTAGCGGGGGACAATGAGCAGTTCTTC	CASRPTRLAGDNEQFF
TRBD2	TRBV6-2/TRBV6-3	TRBJ2-1	-	TGTGCCAGCAGTTATAGCGGGGGGGCGCACAATGAGCAGTTCTTC	CASSYSGGAHNEQFF
TRBD2	TRBV5-1	TRBJ2-7	-	TGCGCCAGCAGCAAGCGGGAGGGCCCGTACGAGCAGTACTTC	CASSKREGPYEQYF
-	TRBV4-2	TRBJ1-2	few	TGTGCCAGCAGCCAGGATCAGGGGCCGTATGGCTACACCTTC	CASSQDQGPYGYTF
TRBD2	TRBV6-2/TRBV6-3	TRBJ2-4	-	TGTGCCAGCAGTTACTCAACGACTAGCGGGGGGGCCCTAGCCAAAAACATTCAGTACTTC	CASSYSTTSGGALAKNIQYF
TRBD1	TRBV19	TRBJ1-5	-	TGTGCCAGTAGTCTTCGGACAGGGGGTTCAGTTCCCAATCAGCCCCAGCATTTT	CASSLRTGGSVPNQPQHF
TRBD2	TRBV9	TRBJ2-1	-	TGTGCCAGCACCCTCGCTTCGCGGGGGGCCTACAATGAGCAGTTCTTC	CASTLASRGAYNEQFF
TRBD2	TRBV20-1	TRBJ2-1	-	TGCAGTGCTAGTTTGAGACTAGCCGACAATGAGCAGTTCTTC	CSASLRLADNEQFF
-	TRBV7-3	TRBJ2-5	-	TGTGCCAGCAGCTTGGGGCTCCAAGAGACCCAGTACTTC	CASSLGLQETQYF
TRBD2	TRBV5-1	TRBJ2-3	-	TGCGCCAGCAGCCCCAGCGGGGGGGCCACAGATACGCAGTATTTT	CASSPSGGATDTQYF
TRBD1	TRBV7-9	TRBJ2-1	-	TGTGCCAGCAGCTCTTACAGGGGCTCCTACAATGAGCAGTTCTTC	CASSSYRGSYNEQFF
-	TRBV12-3/TRBV12-4	TRBJ1-1	once	TGTGCCAGCAGTTACCGGGTTAACACTGAAGCTTTCTTT	CASSYRVNTEAFF
TRBD2	TRBV6-2/TRBV6-3	TRBJ2-1	many	TGTGCCAGCAGCCCGGCACTTGCGGGAGCCTACAATGAGCAGTTCTTC	CASSPALAGAYNEQFF
-	TRBV5-1	TRBJ2-1	-	TGCGCCAGCAGGGAGCAGATCTCCTACAATGAGCAGTTCTTC	CASREQISYNEQFF
-	TRBV29-1	TRBJ2-7	-	TGCAGCGTTGAGAGTGAAGAGCAGTACTTC	CSVESEEQYF
TRBD2	TRBV3-1/TRBV3-2	TRBJ2-7	-	TGTGCCAGCAGCCAAGTCGGGGGACTAGCGGGAGCAAACGAGCAGTACTTC	CASSQVGGLAGANEQYF
TRBD2	TRBV4-3	TRBJ2-7	many	TGCGCCAGCAGCCCCTCTTCGGGGGGCTCCTACGAGCAGTACTTC	CASSPSSGGSYEQYF
-	TRBV4-2	TRBJ1-5	few	TGTGCCAGCAGCCAAGGTACAGGGACCTCCAAAAATCAGCCCCAGCATTTT	CASSQGTGTSKNQPQHF
-	TRBV10-3	TRBJ1-1	-	TGTGCCATCAGTGGGGGATCGACGCTCCTCGGGGGAATGAACACTGAAGCTTTCTTT	CAISGGSTLLGGMNTEAFF
-	TRBV13	TRBJ2-4	-	TGTGCCAGCAGTCTCCGGAGGCGCCTAGCCAAAAACATTCAGTACTTC	CASSLRRRLAKNIQYF
-	TRBV5-3	TRBJ2-2	-	TGTGCCAGAAGCGTAGGGGAAGAGGTAGCCGGGGAGCTGTTTTTT	CARSVGEEVAGELFF
-	TRBV29-1	TRBJ1-2	-	TGCAGCGTTTCTTCGGGGTATGGCTACACCTTC	CSVSSGYGYTF
-	TRBV2	TRBJ1-5	-	TGTGCCAGCAGTGTACGGGGGTACAATCAGCCCCAGCATTTT	CASSVRGYNQPQHF
TRBD1	TRBV10-3	TRBJ2-4	-	TGTGCCATCAGTGAGGGGGACAGAGTAGCCAAAAACATTCAGTACTTC	CAISEGDRVAKNIQYF
-	TRBV5-6	TRBJ1-5	-	TGTGCCAGCAGCTTGAGGGGGAGAAATCAGCCCCAGCATTTT	CASSLRGRNQPQHF
-	TRBV10-3	TRBJ1-3	-	TGTGCCATCAGGTTGACAGGCTCTGGAAACACCATATATTTT	CAIRLTGSGNTIYF
TRBD1	TRBV11-2	TRBJ2-7	-	TGTGCCAGCAGCCCCGGACAGGGGGTCTCCTACGAGCAGTACTTC	CASSPGQGVSYEQYF
TRBD2	TRBV7-6	TRBJ2-1	once	TGTGCCAGCAGCTTGGGACTAGCGGGACCCAATGAGCAGTTCTTC	CASSLGLAGPNEQFF
-	TRBV6-2/TRBV6-3	TRBJ1-5	-	TGTGCCAGCAGCGATCCCGGGGTCAATCAGCCCCAGCATTTT	CASSDPGVNQPQHF
-	TRBV4-1	TRBJ2-7	-	TGCGCCAGCAGCCAGGGGGGAGCTCAAGGCTACGAGCAGTACTTC	CASSQGGAQGYEQYF
TRBD2	TRBV4-3	TRBJ2-7	-	TGCGCCAGCAGCCAAGTACTAGCGGGGGGCCCATACGAGCAGTACTTC	CASSQVLAGGPYEQYF
TRBD1	TRBV10-3	TRBJ1-2	-	TGTGCCATCAGCACCGACAGGGGTACTAACTATGGCTACACCTTC	CAISTDRGTNYGYTF
TRBD2	TRBV7-2	TRBJ2-3	-	TGTGCCAGCAGCTTAGCAGCGGGGCCGAGGGATACGCAGTATTTT	CASSLAAGPRDTQYF
-	TRBV7-9	TRBJ2-3	-	TGTGCCAGCAGCAACTCGGGACTCACGGGCACAGATACGCAGTATTTT	CASSNSGLTGTDTQYF
-	TRBV5-4	TRBJ1-5	-	TGTGCCACCCGGGGGGGGGTTGATCAGCCCCAGCATTTT	CATRGGVDQPQHF
TRBD1	TRBV28	TRBJ1-2	-	TGTGCCAGCAGTTCCGGGACAGGGGTAAATGGCTACACCTTC	CASSSGTGVNGYTF
TRBD1	TRBV28	TRBJ2-1	-	TGTGCCAGCAGTTTTGGGGACAGGGCTTACAATGAGCAGTTCTTC	CASSFGDRAYNEQFF
-	TRBV5-4	TRBJ2-5	-	TGTGCCAGCAGCCCCCGTTTGGGAGAAGAGACCCAGTACTTC	CASSPRLGEETQYF
-	TRBV30	TRBJ2-7	-	TGTGCCTGGAGTTTGGGGGCCCGTTTCAACGAGCAGTACTTC	CAWSLGARFNEQYF
TRBD1	TRBV2	TRBJ1-5	once	TGTGCCAGCAGTCTTCAGGGGGCGATAAGCAATCAGCCCCAGCATTTT	CASSLQGAISNQPQHF
-	TRBV7-2	TRBJ1-2	-	TGTGCCAGCAGCTTCGAGGGTAACTATGGCTACACCTTC	CASSFEGNYGYTF
TRBD1	TRBV7-2	TRBJ1-2	-	TGTGCCAGCAGCCAGACAGGGAACTATGGCTACACCTTC	CASSQTGNYGYTF
TRBD1	TRBV20-1	TRBJ2-1	-	TGCAGTGCGAAGACGAGGGGGCCGGAGTTCTTC	CSAKTRGPEFF
-	TRBV6-5	TRBJ2-7	-	TGTGCCAGCAGTTACAGACAGCACTACTACGAGCAGTACTTC	CASSYRQHYYEQYF
-	TRBV29-1	TRBJ1-1	-	TGCAGCGGGGTGGGTAGCCCTCCTGAAGCTTTCTTT	CSGVGSPPEAFF
TRBD1	TRBV7-9	TRBJ1-1	many	TGTGCCAGCAGCTGGACAGGACTCAACACTGAAGCTTTCTTT	CASSWTGLNTEAFF
-	TRBV9	TRBJ1-2	-	TGTGCCAGCAGCCCCCAAGCCCTCCTAAACTATGGCTACACCTTC	CASSPQALLNYGYTF
-	TRBV11-3	TRBJ1-1	few	TGTGCCAGCATAGGGCAGGGGAGCACTGAAGCTTTCTTT	CASIGQGSTEAFF
-	TRBV2	TRBJ1-5	-	TGTGCCAGCAGCCCCCAGACAGGTAGCAATCAGCCCCAGCATTTT	CASSPQTGSNQPQHF
-	TRBV4-3	TRBJ1-4	-	TGCGCCAGCAGCCAATCCAGGGGAGAATGGGAAAAACTGTTTTTT	CASSQSRGEWEKLFF
-	TRBV28	TRBJ2-5	once	TGTGCCAGCAGTAGGAGGGGGCCGTACCAAGAGACCCAGTACTTC	CASSRRGPYQETQYF
TRBD1	TRBV5-1	TRBJ1-5	-	TGCGCCAGCAGCCCCGGACAGGGCCCCCAGCATTTT	CASSPGQGPQHF
-	TRBV18	TRBJ2-1	-	TGTGCCAGCTCACCAGGGACTTCAGCTTACAATGAGCAGTTCTTC	CASSPGTSAYNEQFF
TRBD1	TRBV6-6	TRBJ1-4	-	TGTGCCAGCAGTGATCCGGGACAGGGGTATGAAAAACTGTTTTTT	CASSDPGQGYEKLFF
TRBD1	TRBV9	TRBJ1-2	-	TGTGCCAGCAGCGTAGGGAGGAGACAGGGCTTACATGGCTACACCTTC	CASSVGRRQGLHGYTF
TRBD2	TRBV27	TRBJ2-2	-	TGTGCCAGCAGCCTTCGACTAGCGGGTGCGAACACCGGGGAGCTGTTTTTT	CASSLRLAGANTGELFF